The TCR beta chain under discussion was sequenced for a study of blood T cell repertoires in COVID-19. About the research overall: From T cells, B-cell-depleted T cells, or PBMCs came the material, which was cDNA or gDNA.

This clone was detected once. The CDR3 sequence is 16 residues long. V trimming: 1 base; J trimming: 0 bases; junction bases outside the gene matches: 4. Germline V lookup: CDR1 MNHEY, CDR2 SVGEGT. The table came from immunoSEQ multiplex PCR; TCRdb's copy has only in-frame clones and leaves some out. The sample shows 90,000 or so clones, 86% of them seen only once. Sequencing was carried out using peripheral blood. The TCR originated in an elderly man with active or convalescent COVID-19. This chain connects TRBV6-2 or TRBV6-3 to TRBJ1-2; 8 nucleotides line up with TRBD1. The CDR3 spells CASSYFGTGTNYGYTF. Written as DNA, the CDR3 is TGTGCCAGCAGTTACTTTGGGACAGGCACTAACTATGGCTACACCTTC.